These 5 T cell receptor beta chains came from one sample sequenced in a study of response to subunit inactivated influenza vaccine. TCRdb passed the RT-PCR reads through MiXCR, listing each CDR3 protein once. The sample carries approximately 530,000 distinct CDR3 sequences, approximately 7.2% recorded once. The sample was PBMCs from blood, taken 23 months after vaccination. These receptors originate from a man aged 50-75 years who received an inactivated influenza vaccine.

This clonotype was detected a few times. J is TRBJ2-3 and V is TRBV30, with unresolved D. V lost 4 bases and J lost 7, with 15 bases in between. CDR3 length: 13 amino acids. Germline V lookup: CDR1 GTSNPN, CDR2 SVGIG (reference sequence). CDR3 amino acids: CAWTEETDNTQYF. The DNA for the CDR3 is TGTGCCTGGACCGAGGAAACAGATAATACGCAGTATTTT.

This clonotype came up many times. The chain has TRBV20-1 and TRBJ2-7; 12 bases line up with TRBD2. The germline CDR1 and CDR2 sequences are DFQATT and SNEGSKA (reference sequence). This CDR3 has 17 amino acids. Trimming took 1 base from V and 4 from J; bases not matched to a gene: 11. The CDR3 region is CSARVGGRTSGGYEQYF. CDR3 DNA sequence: TGCAGTGCTAGAGTCGGGGGGAGAACTAGCGGGGGGTACGAGCAGTACTTC.

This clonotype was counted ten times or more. The CDR3: CASTGTGNQPQHF. The CDR3 DNA reads as TGTGCCAGCACCGGGACAGGGAATCAGCCCCAGCATTTT. V gene TRBV28 combines with J gene TRBJ1-5; 9 bases are shared with TRBD1. Germline V gene data show CDR1 as MDHEN and CDR2 as SYDVKM. The CDR3 is 13 residues long. J was trimmed by 4 bases and V by 7 bases; bases with no gene match: 2.

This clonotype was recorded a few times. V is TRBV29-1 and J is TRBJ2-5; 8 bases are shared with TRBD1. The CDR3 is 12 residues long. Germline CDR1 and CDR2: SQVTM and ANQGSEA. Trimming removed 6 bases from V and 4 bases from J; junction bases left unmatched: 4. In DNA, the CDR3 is TGCAGCGTCAGGACAGGGCGAGAGACCCAGTACTTC. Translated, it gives CSVRTGRETQYF. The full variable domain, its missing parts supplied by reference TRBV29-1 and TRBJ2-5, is SAVISQKPSRDICQRGTSLTIQCQVDSQVTMMFWYRQQPGQSLTLIATANQGSEATYESGFVIDKFPISRPNLTFSTLTVSNMSPEDSSIYLCSVRTGRETQYFGPGTRLLVL.

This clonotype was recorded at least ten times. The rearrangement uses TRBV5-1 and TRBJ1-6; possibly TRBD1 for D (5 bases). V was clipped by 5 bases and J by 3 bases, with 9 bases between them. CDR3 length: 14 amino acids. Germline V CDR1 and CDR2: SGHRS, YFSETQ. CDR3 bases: TGCGCCAGCAGTGAAGGGGTCTATAATTCACCCCTCCACTTT. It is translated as CASSEGVYNSPLHF. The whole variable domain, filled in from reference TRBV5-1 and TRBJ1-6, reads KAGVTQTPRYLIKTRGQQVTLSCSPISGHRSVSWYQQTPGQGLQFLFEYFSETQRNKGNFPGRFSGRQFSNSRSEMNVSTLELGDSALYLCASSEGVYNSPLHFGNGTRLTVT.